This is a list of T cell receptor beta chains from one sample in a study of CD8 T cells in Susac syndrome. Via MiXCR, TCRdb re-called the immunoSEQ multiplex PCR reads, giving one row per CDR3 protein. Of approximately 130,000 distinct CDR3 sequences listed, about 90% are singletons. The specimen sequenced was CD8+ T cells from PBMCs. Every receptor here comes from a human donor with multiple sclerosis. Each CDR3 is given with its conserved first and last residue. Each record gives: clone size, D gene, J gene, V gene, CDR3 protein, CDR3 DNA. A D gene is named only where the DNA matches it firmly. Part of the rows lack a size; the others show once, few, many or a class for expanded clones.

-	-	TRBJ2-3	TRBV6-2/TRBV6-3	CASSYGRLADTDTQYF	TGTGCCAGCAGTTACGGCAGACTCGCGGACACAGATACGCAGTATTTT
-	TRBD2	TRBJ2-5	TRBV27	CASSLNSGRETQYF	TGTGCCAGCAGTTTGAATAGCGGGAGAGAGACCCAGTACTTC
-	-	TRBJ1-2	TRBV27	CASSLGHGLGYGYTF	TGTGCCAGCAGTTTAGGACACGGGCTCGGGTATGGCTACACCTTC
-	-	TRBJ2-7	TRBV25-1	CASSELRGLTYEQYF	TGTGCCAGCAGTGAATTGAGGGGCTTAACCTACGAGCAGTACTTC
once	TRBD1	TRBJ2-7	TRBV4-3	CASSPGQGSSYEQYF	TGCGCCAGCAGCCCCGGACAGGGGAGCTCCTACGAGCAGTACTTC
-	-	TRBJ1-5	TRBV27	CASSLTGGQPQHF	TGTGCCAGCAGTTTGACGGGAGGACAGCCCCAGCATTTT
-	TRBD2	TRBJ2-1	TRBV11-2	CASSSSGTIYNEQFF	TGTGCCAGCAGTTCTAGCGGGACCATTTACAATGAGCAGTTCTTC
-	TRBD1	TRBJ2-1	TRBV3-1	CASSLTGAPYNEQFF	TGTGCCAGCAGCCTAACAGGGGCTCCCTACAATGAGCAGTTCTTC
-	-	TRBJ1-3	TRBV7-9	CASSDVGGGNTIYF	TGTGCCAGCAGCGACGTCGGAGGCGGAAACACCATATATTTT
few	TRBD2	TRBJ2-7	TRBV4-2	CASSQVSSGSYEQYF	TGTGCCAGCAGCCAAGTGTCTAGCGGATCCTACGAGCAGTACTTC
-	-	TRBJ1-1	TRBV29-1	CSVEQGSTEAFF	TGCAGCGTTGAGCAAGGGAGCACTGAAGCTTTCTTT
-	TRBD2	TRBJ2-5	TRBV4-1	CASSQGATGGGETQYF	TGCGCCAGCAGCCAAGGGGCTACGGGAGGCGGAGAGACCCAGTACTTC
many	-	TRBJ2-7	TRBV5-6	CASSLTYEQYF	TGTGCCAGCAGCTTGACCTACGAGCAGTACTTC
-	-	TRBJ2-7	TRBV4-1	CASSQTWGAYEQYF	TGCGCCAGCAGCCAAACTTGGGGGGCCTACGAGCAGTACTTC
-	-	TRBJ2-1	TRBV7-2	CASSLNRDYNEQFF	TGTGCCAGCAGCTTAAACAGGGACTACAATGAGCAGTTCTTC
-	-	TRBJ2-2	TRBV19	CASSIVTGELFF	TGTGCCAGTAGTATAGTAACCGGGGAGCTGTTTTTT
-	-	TRBJ1-5	TRBV4-3	CASSQGGKGTEPNQPQHF	TGCGCCAGCAGCCAAGGAGGGAAAGGGACGGAGCCCAATCAGCCCCAGCATTTT
-	TRBD2	TRBJ2-7	TRBV20-1	CSAETSGRVVYEQYF	TGCAGTGCTGAGACTAGCGGGAGGGTTGTCTACGAGCAGTACTTC
-	-	TRBJ1-1	TRBV29-1	CSVGEAVYYTEAFF	TGCAGCGTTGGTGAGGCAGTATATTACACTGAAGCTTTCTTT
-	-	TRBJ1-1	TRBV30	CAWSLGTEAFF	TGTGCCTGGAGTTTGGGAACTGAAGCTTTCTTT
-	-	TRBJ2-1	TRBV10-2	CASSESLEERGGYNEQFF	TGCGCCAGCAGTGAGTCTCTGGAGGAAAGGGGAGGATACAATGAGCAGTTCTTC
-	-	TRBJ2-1	TRBV13	CASSAPGFPQFF	TGTGCCAGCAGCGCGCCGGGATTTCCGCAGTTCTTC